Listed below are T cell receptor beta chains from one sample, sequenced in a study of regulatory T cells in long-lasting Graves disease. TCRdb recomputed calls from the multiplex PCR reads with MiXCR, one row per CDR3 protein. Among almost 450,000 distinct CDR3 sequences listed, 16% were seen once. Another study also made use of these data, one on T cells in Graves' hyperthyroidism and ophthalmopathy.

The sequencing used peripheral blood mononuclear cells (PBMCs), collected at new diagnosis, from a patient treated with antithyroid drugs. The receptors stem from a woman in her thirties with Graves disease. Both conserved end residues are part of each CDR3. The D gene is left open where the match is weak. Not all rows give a size; the values are once, few, many and, for expanded clones, a class.

length	D	V	J	size	DNA	CDR3
14	TRBD2	TRBV28	TRBJ2-1	many	TGTGCCAGCAGTCCCCGACTAGCCGGGGGTGAGCAGTTCTTC	CASSPRLAGGEQFF
17	TRBD2	TRBV12-3/TRBV12-4	TRBJ2-2	.	TGTGCCAGCAGTTACCCCCGAGGCGGGGGGAAGACCGGGGAGCTGTTTTTT	CASSYPRGGGKTGELFF
14	TRBD1	TRBV10-3	TRBJ1-1	few	TGTGCCACCGAACCCCCCGCCGACAGGGATGGATTATTCTTT	CATEPPADRDGLFF
16	.	TRBV28	TRBJ1-5	few	TGTGCCGGCAGTTTTCTAGGTGGCATGACCAATCAGCCCCAGCATTTT	CAGSFLGGMTNQPQHF
11	.	TRBV11-2	TRBJ2-7	many	TGTGCCAGCAGCCCAGGGGCGGGGTTGTACTTC	CASSPGAGLYF
17	.	TRBV9	TRBJ1-3	many	TGTGCCAGCAGCCTCACCGCAGGCGACTCCTCTGGAAACACCATATATTTT	CASSLTAGDSSGNTIYF
15	.	TRBV20-1	TRBJ2-7	many	TGCAGTGCTCCCAATAGCGGCCGATACTCCTACGAGCAGTACTTC	CSAPNSGRYSYEQYF
15	.	TRBV6-5	TRBJ2-1	.	TGTGCCAGCAGTTACTCCCAGGGATACTACAATGAGCAGTTCTTC	CASSYSQGYYNEQFF
16	.	TRBV28	TRBJ2-7	many	TGTGCCAGCAGTTTAGTGCTGGGATTCCTCTCCTACGAGCAGTACTTC	CASSLVLGFLSYEQYF
14	.	TRBV9	TRBJ2-3	many	TGTGCCAGCAGCCCCCAGTCGAATTCAGATACGCAGTATTTT	CASSPQSNSDTQYF
21	TRBD1	TRBV28	TRBJ2-1	.	TGTGCCAGCAGTTTATTCCGCGGTTCGCGACGACAGGGGGCTCGGTACAATGAGCAGTTCTTC	CASSLFRGSRRQGARYNEQFF
15	.	TRBV9	TRBJ2-7	.	TGTGCCAGCAGCGTAGCGTGGGGCAGCTCCTACGAGCAGTACTTC	CASSVAWGSSYEQYF
15	TRBD1	TRBV27	TRBJ2-5	many	TGTGCCAGCAGTTTAAACGGAGACAGGGGCGAGACCCAGTACTTC	CASSLNGDRGETQYF
14	.	TRBV20-1	TRBJ2-5	many	TGCAGTGCTAGAGATTGGACAGCGCAAGAGACCCAGTACTTC	CSARDWTAQETQYF
14	.	TRBV15	TRBJ2-2	few	TGTGCCACACGCCTAGCATCCAACACCGGGGAGCTGTTTTTT	CATRLASNTGELFF
15	TRBD2	TRBV6-1	TRBJ2-5	.	TGTGCCAGCAGGATAGCGGGGGGCAACTTAGAGACCCAGTACTTC	CASRIAGGNLETQYF
14	.	TRBV19	TRBJ1-4	few	TGTGCCAGTAGCAACGACAGAACCGGTGAAAAACTGTTTTTT	CASSNDRTGEKLFF
16	TRBD2	TRBV10-3	TRBJ2-1	.	TGTGCCATCAGTGGGGAAACTAGCGGGCCTTACAATGAGCAGTTCTTC	CAISGETSGPYNEQFF
15	.	TRBV12-3/TRBV12-4	TRBJ1-5	many	TGTGCCAGCAGTCCGGTGGGGCTGTGGGGTCAGCCCCAGCATTTT	CASSPVGLWGQPQHF
19	.	TRBV6-5	TRBJ1-2	many	TGTGCCAGCAGTTACTCGCTAAGGGCCAGAGGGACCAGACACTATGGCTACACCTTC	CASSYSLRARGTRHYGYTF
13	.	TRBV6-2/TRBV6-3	TRBJ2-7	once	TGTGCCAGCAAAACAGGTTTCACCTACGAGCAGTACTTC	CASKTGFTYEQYF
16	.	TRBV5-1	TRBJ2-2	many	TGCGCCAGTTCCGCATTTACGGGGCGCGACACCGGGGAGCTGTTTTTT	CASSAFTGRDTGELFF
14	.	TRBV28	TRBJ1-1	many	TGTGCCAGCAGTTTCCGGGTAGTGAACACTGAAGCTTTCTTT	CASSFRVVNTEAFF
14	.	TRBV20-1	TRBJ1-5	.	TGCAGTGCCCCCCCGATGGGGAGCAATCAGCCCCAGCATTTT	CSAPPMGSNQPQHF
14	.	TRBV12-3/TRBV12-4	TRBJ2-7	many	TGTGCCAGCACCACCTCGGTTGGGCCCTACGAGCAGTACTTC	CASTTSVGPYEQYF
13	.	TRBV6-1	TRBJ1-5	.	TGTGCCAGCAGTATACAAGGGAATCAGCCCCAGCATTTT	CASSIQGNQPQHF
15	.	TRBV18	TRBJ2-7	many	TGTGCCAGCTCACCACAGGGAGATTGGTCCTACGAGCAGTACTTC	CASSPQGDWSYEQYF
15	TRBD1	TRBV11-2	TRBJ2-1	many	TGTGCCAGCAGCTTAGTAGTCAGGGGGCGCAATGAGCAGTTCTTC	CASSLVVRGRNEQFF
13	.	TRBV6-2/TRBV6-3	TRBJ2-3	.	TGTGCCGGCTGCACGGCAGCGGGAGATACGCAGTATTTT	CAGCTAAGDTQYF
16	.	TRBV28	TRBJ2-3	many	TGTGCCAGCAGCCCAGGGCCCGTAACGAGCACAGATACGCAGTATTTT	CASSPGPVTSTDTQYF
15	.	TRBV10-3	TRBJ2-2	.	TGTGCCATCAATACGGGAATCGCGAACACCGGGGAGCTGTTTTTT	CAINTGIANTGELFF
12	.	TRBV12-3/TRBV12-4	TRBJ2-3	many	TGTGCCAGCAATAGGGGTACAGATACGCAGTATTTT	CASNRGTDTQYF
15	.	TRBV20-1	TRBJ1-2	many	TGCAGTGCTAGAGAGCCTTCCAGGGCCGACTATGGCTACACCTTC	CSAREPSRADYGYTF
14	.	TRBV28	TRBJ1-1	many	TGTGCCAGCAGTCTATCAGGGGTGTACACTGAAGCTTTCTTT	CASSLSGVYTEAFF
14	.	TRBV2	TRBJ2-3	few	TGTGCCAGCAGTGGAAGCATAAGCACAGATACGCAGTATTTT	CASSGSISTDTQYF
14	.	TRBV29-1	TRBJ1-4	.	TGCAGCGTTGAGCCCCAGGGACCCAATGAAAAACTGTTTTTT	CSVEPQGPNEKLFF
13	TRBD2	TRBV7-3	TRBJ2-7	few	TGTGCCAGCGCCAGGGACTACCTCTACGAGCAGTACTTC	CASARDYLYEQYF
17	TRBD2	TRBV15	TRBJ2-3	many	TGTGCCACCAGCAGAGATCTTAGCGGGAGTGGCACAGATACGCAGTATTTT	CATSRDLSGSGTDTQYF